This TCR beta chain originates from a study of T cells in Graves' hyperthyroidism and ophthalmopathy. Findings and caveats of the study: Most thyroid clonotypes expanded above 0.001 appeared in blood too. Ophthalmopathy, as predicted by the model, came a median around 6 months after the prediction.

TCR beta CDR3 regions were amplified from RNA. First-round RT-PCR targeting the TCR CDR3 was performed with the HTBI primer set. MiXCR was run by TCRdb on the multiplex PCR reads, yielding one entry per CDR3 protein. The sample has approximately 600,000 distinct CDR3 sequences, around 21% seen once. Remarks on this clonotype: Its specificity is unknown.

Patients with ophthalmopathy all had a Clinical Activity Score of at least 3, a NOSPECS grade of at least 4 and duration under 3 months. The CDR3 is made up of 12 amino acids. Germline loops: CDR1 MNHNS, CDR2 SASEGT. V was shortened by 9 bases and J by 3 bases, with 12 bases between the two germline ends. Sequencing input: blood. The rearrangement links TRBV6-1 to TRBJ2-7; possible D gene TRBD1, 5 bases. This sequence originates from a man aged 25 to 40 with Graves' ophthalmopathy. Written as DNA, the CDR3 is TGTGCCAGTGACAGCGAATACTACGAGCAGTACTTC. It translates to CASDSEYYEQYF.